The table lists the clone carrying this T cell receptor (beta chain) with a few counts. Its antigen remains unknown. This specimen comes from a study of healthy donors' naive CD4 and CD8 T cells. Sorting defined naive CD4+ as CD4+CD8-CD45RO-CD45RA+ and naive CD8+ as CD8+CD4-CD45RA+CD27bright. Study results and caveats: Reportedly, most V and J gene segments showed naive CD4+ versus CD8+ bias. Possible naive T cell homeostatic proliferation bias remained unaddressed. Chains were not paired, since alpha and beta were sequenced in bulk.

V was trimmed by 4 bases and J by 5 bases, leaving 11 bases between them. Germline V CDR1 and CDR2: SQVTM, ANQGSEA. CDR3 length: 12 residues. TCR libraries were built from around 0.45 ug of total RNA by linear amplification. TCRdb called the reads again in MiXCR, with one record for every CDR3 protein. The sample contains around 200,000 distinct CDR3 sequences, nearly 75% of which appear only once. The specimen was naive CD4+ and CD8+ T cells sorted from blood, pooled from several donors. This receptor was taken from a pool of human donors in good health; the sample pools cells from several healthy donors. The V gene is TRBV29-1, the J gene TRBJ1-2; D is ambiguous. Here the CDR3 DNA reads TGCAGCGTTGTTCCGGGCTCATATGGCTACACCTTC. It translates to CSVVPGSYGYTF.